In its sample, the clone carrying this TCR beta chain was seen a few times. Its matching antigen is unknown. Method: immunoSEQ multiplex PCR; TCRdb's copy keeps in-frame clones and lacks some. The sample contains tens of thousands of clones, approximately 64% of which appear only once. Stated time point: week 47, end of study. With topical imiquimod, each dose of the vaccine consisted of 300 ug of mutant IDH1 20-mer peptide. This sample was included in a study of a mutant IDH1 vaccine in newly diagnosed glioma. Study background: Either 4-6 weeks after radiotherapy alone or alongside temozolomide, vaccination was begun.

Study outcomes and limitations: It was about 92% of patients that developed vaccine-induced immune responses. Pseudoprogression appeared unlinked to shifts in leading peripheral T cell clonotypes.

The material sequenced was peripheral blood mononuclear cells (PBMCs), taken from a glioma patient whose treatment included an IDH1 peptide vaccine. The sequence was obtained from a man aged 35 to 55 with glioma. Some clones in this sample may be carry-over from other donors' samples.

CDR3 DNA: TGTGCCAGCAGCTTAGCTCAGGGGGCCTACGAGCAGTACTTC. This codes for CASSLAQGAYEQYF. This chain connects TRBV11-2 to TRBJ2-7; 7 bases are shared with TRBD1. Germline CDR1 SGHAT, CDR2 FQNNGV. The CDR3 contains 14 residues. V lost 1 base and J lost 2; bases outside the gene matches: 2.